This T cell receptor beta chain was retrieved from a study of blood T cells in healthy people across ages. Whole-study findings and limits: Estimated diversity that came from one million T cells was considered an underestimate.

Alongside a J-beta primer mix, a sample-barcoded 5' primer served in a second PCR lasting about 7 to 12 cycles. From the 5' RACE reads, TCRdb called clonotypes with MiXCR, one entry per CDR3 protein. The sample includes more than 600,000 distinct CDR3 sequences, more than 20% of them seen just once. Note on this clonotype: Its cognate antigen is unknown.

With 0 bases removed from V and 5 bases from J, the gap between germline ends came to 14 bases. This CDR3 is 15 amino acids long. CDR1 and CDR2 from the germline V gene are LGHNA and YSLEER. This sample was shared with a second study, whose subject was T cells of mothers and their children. That paper notes: Reverse transcription into cDNA received all extracted RNA, at approximately 1.4 ug per 15 ul.

The chain has TRBV4-3 and TRBJ2-7, with no clear D. The sequenced sample consisted of blood. The sequence was collected from a boy younger than 18 in good health. The CDR3 DNA reads TGCGCCAGCAGCCAAGACCCGGCAGGTGGGGACGAGCAGTACTTC. Translated, it gives CASSQDPAGGDEQYF.